The 10 T cell receptor beta chains below come from one sample, sequenced in a study of T-cell reconstitution after alpha-beta-depleted transplantation in children. Unique molecular identifiers were built into the TCRbeta library. Each CDR3 protein is one row after TCRdb ran MiXCR on the PCR reads. The sample shows about 980,000 distinct CDR3 sequences, 25% to 35% of them seen only once. Here the sequenced sample was PBMCs, mostly from graft donor cells, taken 360 days after TCRalphabeta/CD19-depleted stem cell transplant. These TCRs come from a boy under three years old who had a stem cell transplant for SCID, so the T cells may come from the graft donor.

This chain links TRBV5-1 with TRBJ2-7, with D possibly called TRBD1 or TRBD2 (5 bases each). The CDR3 runs to 16 residues. The germline V gene has CDR1 SGHRS and CDR2 YFSETQ. The ends were cut back, 1 base at V and 2 bases at J, with 16 bases in the middle. This CDR3 is CASSLLGERFTYEQYF. Here the CDR3 DNA reads TGCGCCAGCAGCTTGTTGGGGGAACGTTTCACCTACGAGCAGTACTTC.

This chain's CDR3 is CATSGGWVTEAFF. CDR3 in DNA: TGTGCCACCTCAGGGGGCTGGGTCACTGAAGCTTTCTTT. The chain recombines TRBV28 with TRBJ1-1, with TRBD1 matching over 8 bases. V dropped 10 bases and J dropped 4; count of bases not matched to a gene: 8. The CDR3 sequence is 13 residues long. The germline gives CDR1 MDHEN, CDR2 SYDVKM.

V usage is TRBV4-3 and J usage is TRBJ2-2, with TRBD1 identical over 7 bases. Germline values: CDR1 LGHNA, CDR2 YSLEER. The CDR3 sequence is 19 residues long. Trimming removed 4 bases from V and 1 base from J; junction bases left unmatched: 15. The CDR3 DNA is TGCGCCAGCAGCCCCGATACCCTAGGGGGCCCTTTGAACACCGGGGAGCTGTTTTTT. It codes for CASSPDTLGGPLNTGELFF.

This clonotype was detected a few times. This chain connects TRBV10-3 to TRBJ2-7; the D call may be TRBD1 or TRBD2 (7 bases each). The germline V gene has CDR1 ENHRY and CDR2 SYGVKD. Deletions cut 9 bases from V and 5 bases from J, with 17 bases between. The CDR3 length is 13 residues. CDR3 sequence reads: CAIGGGDRDEQYF. The CDR3 bases are TGTGCCATTGGGGGGGGAGACAGGGACGAGCAGTACTTC.

J is TRBJ1-1 and V is TRBV3-1, with 8 nucleotides matching TRBD1. Per germline, CDR1 LGHDT and CDR2 YNNKEL (reference sequence). V dropped 1 base and J dropped 3; count of bases not matched to a gene: 7. CDR3 length: 16 residues. The CDR3 DNA reads as TGTGCCAGCAGCCAAGTGGCAGGGGGCCCTTACACTGAAGCTTTCTTT. It encodes CASSQVAGGPYTEAFF. The full variable domain, its missing parts supplied by reference TRBV3-1 and TRBJ1-1, is DTAVSQTPKYLVTQMGNDKSIKCEQNLGHDTMYWYKQDSKKFLKIMFSYNNKELIINETVPNRFSPKSPDKAHLNLHINSLELGDSAVYFCASSQVAGGPYTEAFFGQGTRLTVV.

This clonotype was counted ten times or more. This sequence joins TRBV5-1 and TRBJ2-7; D is unclear. Between the trimmed V and J ends, which lost 4 bases and 0 bases, there was a span of 8 bases. The CDR3 covers 13 residues. Germline CDR1 reads SGHRS; CDR2 reads YFSETQ. The CDR3 loop is CASSLDHSYEQYF. CDR3 nucleotides: TGCGCCAGCAGCCTGGACCACTCCTACGAGCAGTACTTC.

This clonotype has a count of ten or more. The chain couples TRBV15 to TRBJ2-3; D gene uncertain. The V and J ends lost 0 bases and 2 bases respectively, with 9 bases between them. CDR1 and CDR2 from the germline V gene are LNHNV and YYDKDF (reference sequence). The CDR3 contains 15 residues. DNA of the CDR3: TGTGCCACCAGCAGAGATCAGAAAGCCACAGATACGCAGTATTTT. This codes for CATSRDQKATDTQYF. The whole variable domain, filled in from reference TRBV15 and TRBJ2-3, reads DAMVIQNPRYQVTQFGKPVTLSCSQTLNHNVMYWYQQKSSQAPKLLFHYYDKDFNNEADTPDNFQSRRPNTSFCFLDIRSPGLGDTAMYLCATSRDQKATDTQYFGPGTRLTVL.

This chain joins TRBV5-1 and TRBJ1-1; D unclear. V lost 1 base and J lost 3, with 10 bases in between. CDR3 size: 14 residues. Germline V gives CDR1 SGHRS, CDR2 YFSETQ. In nucleotides, the CDR3 is TGCGCCAGCAGCTTGCCCGGGCGGGACACTGAAGCTTTCTTT. Amino acids: CASSLPGRDTEAFF.

This clonotype was counted only a few times. This chain uses TRBV28 with TRBJ2-7; D possibly corresponds to TRBD2 (5 bases). The CDR3 is 15 amino acids. CDR1 MDHEN and CDR2 SYDVKM come from the germline V gene. Trimming removed 7 bases at V and 0 bases at J, with 16 bases between. CDR3 sequence reads: CASNVISGSSYEQYF. The CDR3 DNA reads TGTGCCAGCAACGTAATCTCGGGATCCTCCTACGAGCAGTACTTC.

The V gene is TRBV7-6, the J gene TRBJ2-3; tentatively, D is TRBD2 (6 bases). The V gene lost 4 bases and the J gene lost 2 bases, with 19 bases spanning the gap. Germline CDR1 reads SGHVS; CDR2 reads FNYEAQ. The CDR3 is made up of 17 amino acids. In DNA form, the CDR3 reads TGTGCCAGCAGCTCTAGGATCGGGACTGGACTCACAGATACGCAGTATTTT. Translated, it gives CASSSRIGTGLTDTQYF.